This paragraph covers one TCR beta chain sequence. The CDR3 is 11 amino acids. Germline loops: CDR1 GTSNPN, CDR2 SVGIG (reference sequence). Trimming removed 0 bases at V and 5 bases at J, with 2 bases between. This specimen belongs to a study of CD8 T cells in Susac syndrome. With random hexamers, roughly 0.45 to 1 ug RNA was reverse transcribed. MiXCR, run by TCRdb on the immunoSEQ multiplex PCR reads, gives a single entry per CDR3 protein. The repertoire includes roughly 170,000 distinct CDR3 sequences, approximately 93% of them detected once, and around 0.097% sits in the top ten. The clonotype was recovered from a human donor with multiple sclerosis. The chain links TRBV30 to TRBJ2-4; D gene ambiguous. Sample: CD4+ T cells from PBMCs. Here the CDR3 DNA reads TGTGCCTGGAGTGTACAAAACATTCAGTACTTC. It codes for CAWSVQNIQYF.